This T cell receptor beta chain was found in a study of Tregs in tolerant kidney transplant recipients (dated by TCRdb to the late 2010s). With respect to the entire study: The study used TCRbeta sequencing to identify donor-specific regulatory T cells before combined kidney and bone marrow transplantation, then tracked those cells after transplant. In 3 healthy controls, several methods of expanding Tregs specific for an allogeneic donor were compared by TCRbeta repertoire sequencing. What the research found in general, with its limitations: Expanding Tregs with activated donor B cells appeared to identify the most biologically relevant and donor-specific TCRbeta repertoire. Although technical replication error seemed to be minimal, the question of biological reproducibility was not addressed directly. The study was limited by small patient numbers, and the findings need validation in larger populations and under other immunosuppression protocols.

The germline V gene specifies SGHTA as CDR1 and FQGTGA as CDR2. V lost 3 bases and J lost 3 bases; the stretch between them is 8 bases long. The CDR3 runs 13 amino acids, cysteine and phenylalanine included. Kept here is only the CDR3 DNA, which spans 39 bases and is read in frame from base 1. About this clone: Its recognized antigen is unknown. Base quality data are lacking; no much larger clone is found one base away.

For TCRbeta CDR3 sequencing, genomic DNA was extracted from sorted cells using the QIAGEN DNeasy Blood and Tissue Kit. High-throughput TCRbeta CDR3 sequencing was carried out commercially through immunoSEQ, with PCR amplification with bias correction and internal controls included. In the paper's pipeline: Unique productive TCRbeta sequences were defined by CDR3 nucleotide sequence when primers matched and otherwise by CDR3 amino acid sequence together with Vbeta and Jbeta genes. As a correction for sorting error, sequences shared between sorted populations at a frequency ratio of 2:1 or less were discarded, and the remaining shared sequences were assigned to the higher population. Donor-reactive sequences were defined as at least 5-fold expanded in CFSE-low cells versus unstimulated cells, with frequency of at least 0.01% in CFSE-low cells. Repertoire divergence was quantified by Jensen-Shannon divergence calculated from the top 100 TCRbeta sequences ranked by frequency. For any sample with multiple sequencing runs, sorting error was corrected in each run separately before the runs were pooled. Imported from immuneACCESS, the table was reduced by TCRdb to in-frame sequences with V and J called. These copies leave out some clones; in studies compared against another copy, an unresolved V gene accounts for under half, and the cause of the remainder is not known. The V and J calls and clone size were taken over from that table, and D and trimming were inferred from the DNA. This sample holds some 100,000 clones; almost 95% were observed only once. Approximately 0.62% of the sample lies in the top ten.

Unstimulated Tregs (CD4+CD25+CD127-), CD4+ non-Tregs (CD4+CD25-), CD4 and CD8 cells were FACS-sorted from thawed PBMCs. Blood from healthy controls was obtained either as purchased buffy coats or from healthy volunteers. Healthy control blood was separated into PBMCs by Ficoll density gradient and cryopreserved, and patient PBMCs were collected both before and after transplant. The receptor was derived from a human donor in good health. This receptor chain uses TRBV7-3 and TRBJ2-5; no D gene call is confident. The sequenced sample consisted of CD4+ T cells from blood. The nucleotide sequence reads as follows: TGTGCCAGCAGCTTTGGAGTAGAAGAGACCCAGTACTTC. This codes for CASSFGVEETQYF. With the rest looked up from the reference TRBV7-3 and TRBJ2-5 genes rather than sequenced, the full variable domain is GAGVSQTPSNKVTEKGKYVELRCDPISGHTALYWYRQSLGQGPEFLIYFQGTGAADDSGLPNDRFFAVRPEGSVSTLKIQRTERGDSAVYLCASSFGVEETQYFGPGTRLLVL.